One TCR beta chain is described in this entry. The data originate from a study of T cells after yellow fever vaccination. About the research overall: The fractions with low cell numbers were processed using SMART-Seq v4 Ultra Low Input.

Each CDR3 protein gets one entry after TCRdb re-called the 5' RACE reads with MiXCR. The top ten clones hold roughly a third of a sample with 150,000 to 200,000 distinct CDR3 sequences, 8% to 13% of them seen once. The trim removed 5 bases at V and 5 bases at J, leaving 11 bases unmatched. Germline loops: CDR1 SGHNT, CDR2 YENEEA. The CDR3 is 18 amino acids. The input for sequencing was CD8+ T cells sorted from PBMCs, taken 15 days after the yellow fever booster vaccination. The TCR originated in a man between 18 and 35 years old who received the YFV17D yellow fever vaccine. The chain links TRBV11-3 to TRBJ2-3, with 15 bases aligning to TRBD2. This CDR3 is CASSAGLAGGPVEDTQYF. CDR3 nucleotides: TGTGCCAGCAGCGCCGGACTAGCGGGGGGGCCGGTGGAAGATACGCAGTATTTT.